The 3 T cell receptor beta chains presented below share a single source sample, sequenced in a study of shared clonotypes between healthy human individuals. This table comes from immunoSEQ multiplex PCR, and its TCRdb copy is limited to in-frame clones, with some not included. The sample lists hundreds of thousands of clones; around 78% were seen once. Material for sequencing was PBMCs. These receptors originate from a woman between 35 and 50 years old in good health. Some clones in this sample may be carry-over from other donors' samples.

This clone appeared a few times. This chain uses TRBV2 with TRBJ2-1, with 9 bases identical to TRBD2. Unmatched junction bases numbered 3, after V lost 1 base and J lost 5 bases. CDR3 length: 15 residues. Germline CDR1 reads SNHLY; CDR2 reads FYNNEI. CDR3 sequence: CASSEEASGDNEQFF. The CDR3 region has the DNA TGTGCCAGCAGTGAAGAGGCTAGCGGGGACAATGAGCAGTTCTTC.

The chain is built from TRBV2 and TRBJ2-7; tentatively, D is TRBD1 (5 bases). The CDR3 runs 14 residues. V lost 7 bases, J lost 3 bases, and 16 bases lay in between. Germline V gene data show CDR1 as SNHLY and CDR2 as FYNNEI. This CDR3 is CASNPRTQNYEQYF. The CDR3 DNA is TGTGCCAGCAATCCTAGGACACAAAACTACGAGCAGTACTTC.

J is TRBJ2-3 and V is TRBV2; D gene ambiguous. The V and J ends lost 6 bases and 2 bases respectively, with 9 bases between them. The CDR3 loop spans 13 amino acids. Germline V gene lookup returns CDR1 SNHLY and CDR2 FYNNEI. The CDR3 loop reads CASSPPATDTQYF. Here the CDR3 DNA reads TGTGCCAGCAGCCCCCCAGCCACAGATACGCAGTATTTT.